Following are 27 T cell receptor beta chains from one sample sequenced in a study of Ad26.COV2.S vaccination and SARS-CoV-2 variants. Assay: immunoSEQ multiplex PCR; the TCRdb copy retains only in-frame clones and omits some. The data contain about 400,000 clones, around 82% of them singletons. Treatment described: some 20 received Ad26.COV2.S at low or high dose, single or two shots; 5 received placebo; per-sample allocation not given. It was on day 63 after the first vaccine or placebo injection that samples were taken. This sample comprised peripheral blood, obtained in a trial of Ad26.COV2.S vaccine versus placebo. The receptors were sampled from a person aged 18-60 years who received the Ad26.COV2.S COVID-19 vaccine or a placebo.

This clone appeared a single time. The chain is built from TRBV9 and TRBJ2-5; 8 bases align to TRBD1. CDR3 size: 14 residues. J gave up 1 base and V 3 bases, and 2 bases lay outside the gene matches. Germline loops: CDR1 SGDLS, CDR2 YYNGEE. Here the CDR3 reads CASSEGQVQETQYF. As DNA, the CDR3 is TGTGCCAGCAGCGAGGGACAGGTCCAAGAGACCCAGTACTTC. The variable domain in full, completed from reference TRBV9 and TRBJ2-5, reads DSGVTQTPKHLITATGQRVTLRCSPRSGDLSVYWYQQSLDQGLQFLIQYYNGEERAKGNILERFSAQQFPDLHSELNLSSLELGDSALYFCASSEGQVQETQYFGPGTRLLVL.

The V call is TRBV7-3, the J call TRBJ2-5; 16 positions match TRBD2. With 1 base clipped from V and 9 bases from J, the junction kept 5 bases outside the gene matches. Germline CDR1 and CDR2: SGHTA and FQGTGA. The CDR3 consists of 16 residues. The CDR3: CASSLSPGTSGGAQYF. The CDR3 DNA reads TGTGCCAGCAGCTTAAGCCCTGGGACTAGCGGGGGGGCCCAGTACTTC.

This clone was seen just once. The rearrangement joins TRBV7-2 to TRBJ1-2, with D tentatively TRBD1 (6 bases). CDR3 length: 17 residues. Trimming left V 5 bases short and J 7 bases short, with 26 bases between. Germline loops: CDR1 SGHTA, CDR2 FQGNSA. The CDR3 region has the DNA TGTGCCAGCAGCCAGGGGTATCGCAGAGGGTCGAACGGTGGCTACACCTTC. Translated: CASSQGYRRGSNGGYTF.

V and J are TRBV19 and TRBJ2-3, with a possible D match to TRBD1 (5 bases). Germline CDR1 LNHDA, CDR2 SQIVND (reference sequence). The V gene lost 10 bases and the J gene lost 4 bases, with 18 bases spanning the gap. CDR3 length: 14 amino acids. Here the CDR3 DNA reads TGTGCCACCCAAGACCCAGGGCGCTCAGATACGCAGTATTTT. It translates to CATQDPGRSDTQYF.

Comment on this clone: With a much larger clone just one base away, this may be a read error. This chain uses TRBV4-3 with TRBJ1-1; D is perhaps TRBD1 (5 bases). V lost 4 bases, J lost 1 base, and 7 bases lay in between. The CDR3 consists of 13 residues. Germline CDR1 reads LGHNA; CDR2 reads YSLEER. The CDR3 spells CASSRDGNTEAFF. CDR3 nucleotides: TGCGCCAGCAGCCGGGACGGGAACACTGAAGCTTTCTTT.

The J gene is TRBJ1-2, the V gene TRBV3-1 (or the pseudogene TRBV3-2); maybe TRBD1 (6 bases). CDR3 size: 14 residues. V shed 2 bases and J shed 8 bases, with 15 bases lying between them. CDR1 LGHDT and CDR2 YNNKEL come from the germline V gene (reference sequence). The CDR3, as DNA: TGTGCCAGCAGCCAACAAGGGTCAGGGGAAGGCTACACCTTC. Translating gives CASSQQGSGEGYTF.

The J gene is TRBJ1-1, the V gene TRBV6-6, with a possible D match to TRBD1 (6 bases). Trimming shortened V by 5 bases and J by 5 bases, and 18 bases separated the two germline ends. Germline lookup yields CDR1 MNHNY and CDR2 SVGAGI (reference sequence). The CDR3 covers 15 residues. The DNA for the CDR3 is TGTGCCAGCAGTCTCGCGACAGGCGGAAGGACTGAAGCTTTCTTT. It encodes CASSLATGGRTEAFF.

The chain employs TRBV18 and TRBJ2-5; weak D call: TRBD2 (6 bases). Trimming removed 2 bases from V and 2 bases from J, with 9 bases in between. The germline V gene encodes CDR1 KGHSH and CDR2 LQKENI. The CDR3 runs to 14 residues. The CDR3 nucleotides read TGTGCCAGCTCACCAACCGGGGGTCAAGAGACCCAGTACTTC. Translated: CASSPTGGQETQYF.

This chain uses TRBV7-3 with TRBJ1-6, with D perhaps TRBD1 (5 bases). Germline V gene sequence: CDR1 SGHTA, CDR2 FQGTGA. The CDR3 runs 14 residues. Trimming cost V 5 bases and J 7 bases, with 12 bases left between them. In DNA, the CDR3 is TGTGCCAGCAGCCGGGACGGTGCCAATTCACCCCTCCACTTT. It specifies CASSRDGANSPLHF.

Here the CDR3 DNA reads TGTGCCAGCAGCTACCAGGGGGTATACACCTTC. This codes for CASSYQGVYTF. The chain has TRBV5-5 and TRBJ1-2; 7 bases align to TRBD1. J lost 11 bases, V lost 3 bases, and 4 bases had no gene match. Looked up from germline, CDR1 is SGHKS and CDR2 is YYEKEE (reference sequence). The CDR3 contains 11 residues.

The chain joins TRBV19 to TRBJ2-1, with 12 bases that match TRBD2. V shed 5 bases, J shed 4 bases, and the junction held 9 bases outside the gene matches. CDR3 length equals 17 residues. The germline CDR1 and CDR2 sequences are LNHDA and SQIVND (reference sequence). This CDR3 is CASSSRLAGALYNEQFF. DNA of the CDR3: TGTGCCAGTAGTTCGCGACTAGCGGGGGCCCTATACAATGAGCAGTTCTTC. The full variable domain, in which reference TRBV19 and TRBJ2-1 provide the parts outside the CDR3, is DGGITQSPKYLFRKEGQNVTLSCEQNLNHDAMYWYRQDPGQGLRLIYYSQIVNDFQKGDIAEGYSVSREKKESFPLTVTSAQKNPTAFYLCASSSRLAGALYNEQFFGPGTRLTVL.

This clone has a single count. The rearrangement uses TRBV5-1 and TRBJ2-7; 7 bases map to TRBD2. CDR3 length: 17 amino acids. V gave up 3 bases and J gave up 0 bases; unmatched junction bases: 12. In germline, CDR1 is SGHRS, CDR2 YFSETQ. The CDR3: CASSSVKVSGTSYEQYF. DNA for the CDR3: TGCGCCAGCAGCTCTGTTAAAGTAAGCGGGACCTCCTACGAGCAGTACTTC. The variable domain in full, with the rest retrieved from reference TRBV5-1 and TRBJ2-7, is KAGVTQTPRYLIKTRGQQVTLSCSPISGHRSVSWYQQTPGQGLQFLFEYFSETQRNKGNFPGRFSGRQFSNSRSEMNVSTLELGDSALYLCASSSVKVSGTSYEQYFGPGTRLTVT.

The chain is built from TRBV5-4 and TRBJ2-7; D perhaps matches TRBD1 (6 bases). The germline V and J ends were trimmed by 4 bases and 6 bases, with 11 bases remaining between them. This CDR3 region has 12 residues. In germline, CDR1 is SGHNT, CDR2 YYREEE (reference sequence). The CDR3 spells CASSGEGVEQYF. The DNA of the CDR3 is TGTGCCAGCAGCGGTGAGGGGGTCGAGCAGTACTTC.

Turning to this clone: In the same sample, other DNA sequences code for this CDR3. The rearrangement uses TRBV7-2 and TRBJ2-7; D is unclear. The CDR3 sequence is 12 residues long. Per germline, CDR1 SGHTA and CDR2 FQGNSA. Deletions cut 1 base from V and 3 bases from J, with 4 bases between. The CDR3 nucleotides are TGTGCCAGCAGCTTAGGGAGCTACGAGCAGTACTTC. This sequence encodes CASSLGSYEQYF.

This chain connects TRBV5-6 to TRBJ2-7; weak D call: TRBD1 (6 bases). This CDR3 contains 13 residues. V lost 4 bases to trimming and J lost 5 bases, with 13 bases between them. The germline V gene has CDR1 SGHDT and CDR2 YYEEEE. CDR3 region: CASSRDRSHEQYF. CDR3 coding DNA: TGTGCCAGCAGCCGAGACAGGTCCCACGAGCAGTACTTC.

The chain recombines TRBV29-1 with TRBJ1-1; TRBD1 agrees at 7 bases. Germline-derived CDR1 and CDR2 are SQVTM and ANQGSEA. There are 13 residues in the CDR3. With 6 bases clipped from V and 4 bases from J, the junction kept 8 bases outside the gene matches. The CDR3 DNA is TGCAGCGTCTCCAGTGGGGACAGCACTGAAGCTTTCTTT. Its protein is CSVSSGDSTEAFF.

The chain joins TRBV19 to TRBJ2-2, with D hard to call. The V end was cut by 3 bases, the J end by 6 bases, with 8 bases between. The CDR3 is 13 amino acids. In germline, CDR1 is LNHDA, CDR2 SQIVND (reference sequence). CDR3 protein: CASSMQYSGELFF. For the CDR3, the DNA is TGTGCCAGTAGTATGCAGTACTCCGGGGAGCTGTTTTTT.

This sequence joins TRBV11-2 and TRBJ1-6, with a tentative D call TRBD1 (5 bases). Trimming stripped 5 bases from V and 10 bases from J, with 18 bases between. Germline V gives CDR1 SGHAT, CDR2 FQNNGV. The CDR3 sequence is 15 residues long. The CDR3 reads CASSEGVLPGSPLHF. The CDR3, as DNA: TGTGCCAGCAGCGAAGGGGTCCTTCCGGGGTCACCCCTCCACTTT.

This chain links TRBV27 with TRBJ1-1; the match to TRBD1 covers 7 bases. Losses at the gene ends were 6 bases for V and 4 bases for J; bases not matched to a gene: 5. Germline assignment: CDR1 MNHEY and CDR2 SMNVEV (reference sequence). The CDR3 contains 13 residues. Here the CDR3 reads CASSPGGGTEAFF. DNA of the CDR3: TGTGCCAGCAGCCCAGGGGGAGGCACTGAAGCTTTCTTT.

The J gene is TRBJ1-3, the V gene TRBV6-5; TRBD1 aligns across 9 bases. Trimming cost V 7 bases and J 2 bases; bases outside gene matches: 6. This CDR3 has 15 amino acids. The germline gives CDR1 MNHEY, CDR2 SVGAGI. The CDR3 DNA reads TGTGCCAGCATTCTACAGGGGGCGACTGGAAACACCATATATTTT. Translation gives CASILQGATGNTIYF.

The table lists this clone with a count of one. This chain connects TRBV6-5 to TRBJ1-4; 9 bases are shared with TRBD1. V lost 6 bases, J lost 1 base, and 3 bases stayed unmatched. The CDR3 covers 15 residues. Germline V gene lookup returns CDR1 MNHEY and CDR2 SVGAGI. CDR3 sequence reads: CASRMGQGTNEKLFF. Here the CDR3 DNA reads TGTGCCAGCAGGATGGGACAGGGAACTAATGAAAAACTGTTTTTT.

The chain recombines TRBV29-1 with TRBJ1-2, with D perhaps matching TRBD1 (5 bases). Per germline, CDR1 SQVTM and CDR2 ANQGSEA. The CDR3 spans 14 residues. V was cut by 0 bases and J by 6 bases, with 14 bases left in between. CDR3 region: CSVEDRNRFDGYTF. The CDR3 DNA is TGCAGCGTTGAAGATCGGAACAGGTTCGATGGCTACACCTTC.

V usage is TRBV3-1 (or the pseudogene TRBV3-2) and J usage is TRBJ2-5, with D possibly TRBD1 on 5 matching bases. Germline-derived CDR1 and CDR2 are LGHDT and YNNKEL (reference sequence). V was trimmed by 6 bases and J by 2 bases, leaving 10 bases between them. This CDR3 region has 13 residues. The chain's CDR3 is CASRSGFQETQYF. The CDR3 DNA sequence: TGTGCCAGCAGGTCAGGGTTTCAAGAGACCCAGTACTTC.

This chain uses TRBV2 with TRBJ1-2, with D perhaps matching TRBD1 (5 bases). Germline V gives CDR1 SNHLY, CDR2 FYNNEI. The CDR3 is 12 residues long. Trimming stripped 8 bases from V and 4 bases from J, with 11 bases between. CDR3: CASERGGYGYTF. CDR3 nucleotide sequence: TGTGCCAGCGAAAGGGGAGGCTATGGCTACACCTTC.

V and J are TRBV6-6 and TRBJ2-5; the D gene is possibly TRBD1 (5 bases). Trimming took 7 bases from V and 2 from J, leaving 14 bases between them. Germline V gene sequence: CDR1 MNHNY, CDR2 SVGAGI (reference sequence). The CDR3 has 14 residues. CDR3 sequence reads: CASNPRQSQETQYF. CDR3 nucleotides: TGTGCCAGCAACCCTAGACAGAGTCAAGAGACCCAGTACTTC.

The genes are TRBV3-1 (or the pseudogene TRBV3-2) and TRBJ2-7, with D hard to call. From germline, CDR1 is LGHDT and CDR2 YNNKEL (reference sequence). The germline V and J ends were trimmed by 2 bases and 0 bases, with 8 bases remaining between them. CDR3 length: 14 amino acids. Here the CDR3 DNA reads TGTGCCAGCAGCCAATCGCCGGGCTCCTACGAGCAGTACTTC. Its translation is CASSQSPGSYEQYF.

This chain links TRBV9 with TRBJ1-2; 10 bases align to TRBD1. V dropped 3 bases and J dropped 7; count of bases not matched to a gene: 6. The CDR3 covers 14 residues. Per the germline V gene, CDR1 is SGDLS and CDR2 is YYNGEE. The CDR3 region is CASSAGQGSSGYTF. DNA for the CDR3: TGTGCCAGCAGCGCGGGACAGGGGAGTAGTGGCTACACCTTC.